These T cell receptor beta chains were read from a single sample in a study of cytomegalovirus exposure and HLA in healthy donors. Sequenced by immunoSEQ multiplex PCR; TCRdb stores in-frame clones only, minus some. The data show about 120,000 clones, around four fifths seen once. Sample: PBMCs. The receptors were sampled from a man aged 18 to 30 in good health and CMV-seropositive. Both conserved end residues are part of each CDR3. The D gene is left open where the match is weak. Rows may omit the clone size; those that give it use once, few, many or a size class.

V gene	J gene	clone size	D gene	CDR3 DNA	CDR3 protein
TRBV5-6	TRBJ2-7	-	-	TGTGCCAGCAGCTCTTTAAACGAGCAGTACTTC	CASSSLNEQYF
TRBV7-9	TRBJ2-3	-	-	TGTGCCAGCAGACCCGCCCAGACAGATACGCAGTATTTT	CASRPAQTDTQYF
TRBV7-3	TRBJ2-2	-	TRBD1	TGTGCCAGCAGCTCCCGACAGGGGGACGGGGAGCTGTTTTTT	CASSSRQGDGELFF
TRBV30	TRBJ1-4	-	TRBD1	TGTGCCTGGAGTGCCCGGGACAGGAGCGGAAAACTGTTTTTT	CAWSARDRSGKLFF
TRBV5-1	TRBJ2-3	-	-	TGCGCCAGCAGCTTGGTATTTGGGCAGGGCGAAGCCACAGATACGCAGTATTTT	CASSLVFGQGEATDTQYF
TRBV14	TRBJ2-7	-	-	TGTGCCAGCAGCCAAGATCAGGGGCGGCAAGAGCAGTACTTC	CASSQDQGRQEQYF
TRBV6-1	TRBJ1-2	few	TRBD1	TGTGCCAGCAGTGAAGAATGGGGCTCGGGACAGGGGGATGGCTACACCTTT	CASSEEWGSGQGDGYTF
TRBV7-6	TRBJ2-3	few	-	TGTGCCAGCAGCGCCCACTTGGGCGGGGGCCTAGGGGGTACGCAGTATTTT	CASSAHLGGGLGGTQYF
TRBV7-6	TRBJ2-7	-	-	TGTGCCAGCAGCTTAGCCGGAGCGTACGAGCAGTACTTC	CASSLAGAYEQYF
TRBV13	TRBJ1-2	once	TRBD1	TGTGCCAGCAGCAGCAGGGGGTCTGACTATGGCTACACCTTC	CASSSRGSDYGYTF
TRBV5-5	TRBJ1-3	-	-	TGTGCCAGCAGCTTAGACAGATTCTCTGGAAACACCATATATTTT	CASSLDRFSGNTIYF
TRBV6-5	TRBJ2-3	-	TRBD1	TGTGCCAGCAGTTCGGGGTACGGGACAGGGGCAGATACGCAGTATTTT	CASSSGYGTGADTQYF
TRBV15	TRBJ2-7	-	-	TGTGCCACCAGCGTGGGAAGCTCAGGGTACGAGCAGTACTTC	CATSVGSSGYEQYF
TRBV4-1	TRBJ2-2	few	TRBD2	TGCGCCAGCAGCCAGACCGGGACTAGCAAGGGAACCGGGGAGCTGTTTTTT	CASSQTGTSKGTGELFF
TRBV7-9	TRBJ2-7	-	-	TGTGCCAGCAGCTTAGAGGACCGACTAGTCTGGGACGAGCAGTACTTC	CASSLEDRLVWDEQYF
TRBV30	TRBJ1-5	-	-	TGTGCCTGGAGTCCAGGGGGCAATCAGCCCCAGCATTTT	CAWSPGGNQPQHF
TRBV28	TRBJ1-2	-	-	TGTGCCAGCAGTGCACAAACCGGGACAATCTATGGCTACACCTTC	CASSAQTGTIYGYTF
TRBV5-1	TRBJ2-5	once	-	TGCGCCAGCAGCCTCAGATCCAGCGCCCAAGAGACCCAGTACTTC	CASSLRSSAQETQYF
TRBV7-7	TRBJ1-1	few	-	TGTGCCAGCAGCTTAGTAGAGGGAAGAGAAGCTTTCTTT	CASSLVEGREAFF
TRBV5-1	TRBJ2-5	-	TRBD1	TGCGCCAGCAGCTTGACAGGGGCTCTCCAAGAGACCCAGTACTTC	CASSLTGALQETQYF
TRBV18	TRBJ1-1	-	TRBD1	TGTGCCAGCTCACAGACAGGGGCCACTGAAGCTTTCTTT	CASSQTGATEAFF
TRBV5-1	TRBJ1-1	once	-	TGCGCCAGCAGCTTGGTGCAGGGCGACACTGAAGCTTTCTTT	CASSLVQGDTEAFF
TRBV27	TRBJ2-7	-	TRBD2	TGTGCCAGCAGTGCGGGGGAGTCCCCTAAGCAGTACTTC	CASSAGESPKQYF
TRBV9	TRBJ2-5	-	TRBD2	TGTGCCAGCAGCCCACAGGCTAGCGGGGAGACCCAGTACTTC	CASSPQASGETQYF
TRBV12-5	TRBJ1-5	-	TRBD1	TGTGCTAGTGGTTTGGGACAGGGGATGGGAAGCAATCAGCCCCAGCATTTT	CASGLGQGMGSNQPQHF
TRBV13	TRBJ1-2	-	TRBD1	TGTGCCAGCAGCTCCGACAGGGACCCCTCTAACTATGGCTACACCTTC	CASSSDRDPSNYGYTF
TRBV6-5	TRBJ2-5	-	-	TGTGCCAGCAGTTACTTCCCCGGACTACAGCAAGAGACCCAGTACTTC	CASSYFPGLQQETQYF
TRBV10-1	TRBJ2-7	-	TRBD1	TGCGCCAGCGGGGCAGGGGGATCTCCCCAGTACTTC	CASGAGGSPQYF
TRBV7-9	TRBJ2-7	-	TRBD1	TGTGCCAGCAGCTCGGCCGGGACAGGAATCTACGAGCAGTACTTC	CASSSAGTGIYEQYF
TRBV28	TRBJ2-1	-	TRBD2	TGTGCCAGCAGTTACCCGACTAGCGGGGGCGGTAGCTCCTACAATGAGCAGTTCTTC	CASSYPTSGGGSSYNEQFF
TRBV4-2	TRBJ2-3	-	-	TGTGCCAGCAGCCACCCCATCACAGATACGCAGTATTTT	CASSHPITDTQYF
TRBV10-3	TRBJ2-1	-	TRBD1	TGTGCCATCAGTGCTCGACAGGGCCTTAACAATGAGCAGTTCTTC	CAISARQGLNNEQFF
TRBV30	TRBJ2-6	-	TRBD1	TGTGCCTGGGGGGGACAGGGGGTGACCAACGTCCTGACTTTC	CAWGGQGVTNVLTF
TRBV5-1	TRBJ2-7	-	TRBD1	TGCGCCAGCAGCTTCATTCCCGGGACAGGGGCTGGCGAGCAGTACTTC	CASSFIPGTGAGEQYF